By proportion, the clone carrying this T cell receptor (beta chain) is large. What it binds is unknown. TCRdb re-analysed the multiplex PCR reads in MiXCR, keeping a single row per CDR3 protein. The sample records around 490 distinct CDR3 sequences, roughly 15% being singletons. Treg sorting used a CD4+CD25+CD127-/low gate. Study results and limitations: Tumor Tregs overlapped most with tumor, then blood, naive CD4+ cells.

Material for sequencing was Tregs sorted from blood. The clonotype comes from a female donor with breast cancer.

CDR3 bases: TGTGCCAGCAGTTTTGGGTCGTGGGGCTACACCTTC. Its translation is CASSFGSWGYTF. This chain joins TRBV12-3 or TRBV12-4 and TRBJ1-2; D is unresolved. The V end was cut by 3 bases, the J end by 8 bases, with 10 bases between. The CDR3 spans 12 residues.